This T cell receptor beta chain was recovered during a study of T cell responses to AZD1222 COVID-19 vaccine. Findings of the study overall: CD4 TCRs linked to vaccination spanned spike, dominating at 160-218 and 743-854. The peak T cell response came first, and repertoires were sampled only after it.

The germline gives CDR1 MNHNS, CDR2 SASEGT. The CDR3 is made up of 14 amino acids. With V trimmed by 2 bases and J by 4 bases, 4 bases remained unmatched. As to this clone: No antigen is known for it.

Repertoires were generated with immunoSEQ multiplex PCR, while TCRdb's copy carries only in-frame clones and drops some. The sample yields some 140,000 clones, about 85% seen once. The material sequenced was peripheral blood, taken on day 0 of AZD1222 vaccination. The chain has TRBV6-1 and TRBJ1-2, with 7 bases lining up with TRBD1. The TCR originated in an adult in good health. CDR3 DNA: TGTGCCAGCAGTGAACAGGGGGTCGGCTATGGCTACACCTTC. This codes for CASSEQGVGYGYTF.